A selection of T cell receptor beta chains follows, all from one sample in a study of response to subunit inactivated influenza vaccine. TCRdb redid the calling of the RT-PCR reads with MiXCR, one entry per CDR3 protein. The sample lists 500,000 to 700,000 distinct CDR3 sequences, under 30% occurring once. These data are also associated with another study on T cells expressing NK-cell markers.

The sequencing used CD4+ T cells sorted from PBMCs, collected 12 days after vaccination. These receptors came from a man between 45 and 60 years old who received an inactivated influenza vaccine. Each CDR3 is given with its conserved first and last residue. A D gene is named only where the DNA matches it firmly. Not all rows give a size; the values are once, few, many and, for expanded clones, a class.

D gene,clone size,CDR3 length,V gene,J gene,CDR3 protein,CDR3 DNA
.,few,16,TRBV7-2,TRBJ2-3,CASRKRDTLPTDTQYF,TGTGCCAGCAGAAAACGGGACACTCTCCCCACAGATACGCAGTATTTT
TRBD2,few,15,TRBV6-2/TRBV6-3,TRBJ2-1,CASSYLGGAYNEQFF,TGTGCCAGCAGTTACTTGGGGGGGGCCTACAATGAGCAGTTCTTC
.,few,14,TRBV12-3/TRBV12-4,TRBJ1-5,CASSLRTDNQPQHF,TGTGCCAGCAGTTTACGGACAGACAATCAGCCCCAGCATTTT
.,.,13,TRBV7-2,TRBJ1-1,CASSRLTGAGIFF,TGTGCCAGCAGCCGATTGACAGGAGCGGGTATCTTCTTT
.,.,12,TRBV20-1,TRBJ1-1,CSAKPENTEAFF,TGCAGTGCCAAACCAGAGAACACTGAAGCTTTCTTT
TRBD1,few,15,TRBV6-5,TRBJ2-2,CASSYRRTGLGELFF,TGTGCCAGCAGTTACCGTCGGACAGGGCTCGGGGAGCTGTTTTTT
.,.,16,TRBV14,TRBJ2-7,CASSPLIAGGAYEQYF,TGTGCCAGCAGCCCCCTCATTGCTGGAGGGGCCTACGAGCAGTACTTC
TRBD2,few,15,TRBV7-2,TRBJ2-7,CASSSTSGTSYEQYF,TGTGCCAGCAGCTCCACTAGCGGGACTTCCTACGAGCAGTACTTC
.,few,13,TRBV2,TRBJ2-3,CASSEALRGFQYF,TGTGCCAGCAGTGAAGCGCTTCGGGGTTTTCAGTATTTT
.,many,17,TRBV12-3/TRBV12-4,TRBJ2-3,CASSSFGTLMRTDTQYF,TGTGCCAGCAGTTCTTTCGGGACTCTCATGCGCACAGATACGCAGTATTTT
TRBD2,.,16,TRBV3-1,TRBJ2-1,CASSQDRRGARGEQFF,TGTGCCAGCAGCCAAGATCGGCGGGGGGCCAGGGGTGAGCAGTTCTTC
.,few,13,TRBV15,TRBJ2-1,CATTGSPVNEQFF,TGTGCCACCACTGGATCGCCTGTCAATGAGCAGTTCTTC
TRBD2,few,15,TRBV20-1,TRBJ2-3,CSARDESGRTDTQYF,TGCAGTGCTAGAGATGAGTCCGGGAGGACAGATACGCAGTATTTT
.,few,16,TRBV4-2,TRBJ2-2,CASSQVRSMNTGELFF,TGTGCCAGCAGCCAAGTCAGGTCCATGAACACCGGGGAGCTGTTTTTT
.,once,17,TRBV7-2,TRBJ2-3,CASSSAPGQVGTDTQYF,TGTGCCAGCAGCTCTGCACCCGGACAAGTCGGTACAGATACGCAGTATTTT
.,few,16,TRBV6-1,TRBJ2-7,CASAVGTALGSYEQYF,TGTGCCAGCGCCGTAGGGACGGCCCTGGGCTCCTACGAGCAGTACTTC
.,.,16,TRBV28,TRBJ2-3,CASSLWGALTGDTQYF,TGTGCCAGCAGTTTATGGGGGGCCCTCACAGGGGATACGCAGTATTTT
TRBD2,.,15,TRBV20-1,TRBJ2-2,CSARDWASGRGELFF,TGCAGTGCTAGAGATTGGGCTAGCGGGAGAGGGGAGCTGTTTTTT
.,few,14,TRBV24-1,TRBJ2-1,CATSSGQKYNEQFF,TGTGCCACCAGTTCGGGACAAAAATACAATGAGCAGTTCTTC
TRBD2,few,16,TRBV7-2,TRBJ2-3,CASSLGGGKSTDTQYF,TGTGCCAGCAGCTTAGGGGGGGGGAAAAGCACAGATACGCAGTATTTT
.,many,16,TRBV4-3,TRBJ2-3,CASSQVLGGRTDTQYF,TGCGCCAGCAGCCAGGTTTTGGGGGGCAGGACAGATACGCAGTATTTT
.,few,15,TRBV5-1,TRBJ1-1,CASSGTSTANTEAFF,TGCGCCAGCAGCGGTACAAGTACCGCGAACACTGAAGCTTTCTTT
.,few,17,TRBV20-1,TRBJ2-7,CSAREPLIRANSHEQYF,TGCAGTGCTAGAGAGCCGCTTATTCGGGCGAATTCCCACGAGCAGTACTTC
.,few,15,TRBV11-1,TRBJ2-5,CASSLDLGFTETQYF,TGTGCCAGCAGCCTTGATTTGGGGTTTACGGAGACCCAGTACTTC
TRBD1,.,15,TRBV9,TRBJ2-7,CASSPRQGGVYEQYF,TGTGCCAGCAGCCCTCGACAGGGGGGCGTCTACGAGCAGTACTTC
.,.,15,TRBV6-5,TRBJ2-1,CASSYSVMYGDEQFF,TGTGCCAGCAGTTACTCGGTGATGTACGGGGATGAGCAGTTCTTC
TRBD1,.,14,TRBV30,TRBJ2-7,CAWSGTGGGYEQYF,TGTGCCTGGAGTGGGACAGGGGGCGGCTACGAGCAGTACTTC
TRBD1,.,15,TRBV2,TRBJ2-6,CASSEDRGSANVLTF,TGTGCCAGCAGTGAGGACAGGGGGAGTGCCAACGTCCTGACTTTC
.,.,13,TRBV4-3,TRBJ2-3,CASSQGPEDTQYF,TGCGCCAGCAGCCAAGGACCAGAAGATACGCAGTATTTT
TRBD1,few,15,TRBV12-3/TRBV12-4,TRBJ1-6,CASSLGQGATSPLHF,TGTGCCAGCAGTTTAGGCCAGGGGGCGACTTCACCCCTCCACTTT
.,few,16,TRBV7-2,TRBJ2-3,CASSSGLLANTDTQYF,TGTGCCAGCAGCTCGGGACTCCTGGCAAACACAGATACGCAGTATTTT
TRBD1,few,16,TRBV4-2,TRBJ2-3,CASSHTGTGGTDTQYF,TGTGCCAGCAGCCACACCGGGACAGGGGGCACAGATACGCAGTATTTT
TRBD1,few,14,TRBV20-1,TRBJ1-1,CSARPGQRISEAFF,TGCAGTGCTAGACCGGGACAGAGAATCTCTGAAGCTTTCTTT
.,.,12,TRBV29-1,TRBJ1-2,CSVAQGLDGYTF,TGCAGCGTTGCCCAGGGTTTGGATGGCTACACCTTC
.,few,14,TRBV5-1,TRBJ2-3,CASSLAMLGDTQYF,TGCGCCAGCAGCTTGGCGATGTTAGGAGATACGCAGTATTTT
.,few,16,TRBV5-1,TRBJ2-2,CASSLAPAMNTGELFF,TGCGCCAGCAGCTTGGCTCCCGCAATGAACACCGGGGAGCTGTTTTTT
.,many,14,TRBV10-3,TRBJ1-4,CAISESGVLEKLFF,TGTGCCATCAGTGAATCAGGGGTACTTGAAAAACTGTTTTTT
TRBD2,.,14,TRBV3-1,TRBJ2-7,CASSTQAGLGEQYF,TGTGCCAGCAGCACGCAAGCGGGGTTAGGCGAGCAGTACTTC
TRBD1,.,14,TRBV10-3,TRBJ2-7,CAIRPAGQGHEQYF,TGTGCCATCAGGCCGGCGGGACAGGGGCACGAGCAGTACTTC
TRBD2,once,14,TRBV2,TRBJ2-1,CASSEAIGGGEQFF,TGTGCCAGCAGTGAAGCGATCGGGGGGGGTGAGCAGTTCTTC
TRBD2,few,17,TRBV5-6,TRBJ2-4,CASSQGLAGGRRNIQYF,TGTGCCAGCAGCCAAGGACTAGCGGGGGGGCGGAGAAACATTCAGTACTTC
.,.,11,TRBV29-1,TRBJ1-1,CSVRSGTEAFF,TGCAGCGTTCGAAGTGGGACTGAAGCTTTCTTT
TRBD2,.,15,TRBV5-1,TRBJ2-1,CASGEQREPYNEQFF,TGCGCCAGCGGCGAACAGCGGGAGCCTTACAATGAGCAGTTCTTC